This is a list of T cell receptor beta chains from one sample in a study of Graves' ophthalmopathy and Graves' hyperthyroidism. TCRdb itself ran the multiplex PCR reads through MiXCR, one entry per CDR3 protein. The sample holds approximately 540,000 distinct CDR3 sequences, about 35% seen once. The sequencing sample was made of peripheral blood or thyroid tissue (not recorded which). These receptor sequences come from an adult man with Graves' hyperthyroidism. CDR3s include the opening cysteine and the closing phenylalanine or tryptophan. The D gene is left open where the match is weak. Clone size is shown for a subset of rows, as once, few, many or a class of expanded clone.

CDR3 DNA: TGTGCCATCAGTGGGGACTCCGGGAACCAAGAGACCCAGTACTTC; CDR3 protein: CAISGDSGNQETQYF; clone size: many; J gene: TRBJ2-5; D gene: .; V gene: TRBV10-3
CDR3 DNA: TGTGCCAGCAGCGTAGGCGCGGGCCGAACCGTTGAAGCTTTCTTT; CDR3 protein: CASSVGAGRTVEAFF; clone size: .; J gene: TRBJ1-1; D gene: .; V gene: TRBV9
CDR3 DNA: TGCAGCGTTGGTTGGGGGTCTGGCTACACCTTC; CDR3 protein: CSVGWGSGYTF; clone size: .; J gene: TRBJ1-2; D gene: .; V gene: TRBV29-1
CDR3 DNA: TGTGCCACCAGGACAGGGCGAAATGGCTATGGCTACACCTTC; CDR3 protein: CATRTGRNGYGYTF; clone size: many; J gene: TRBJ1-2; D gene: TRBD1; V gene: TRBV24-1
CDR3 DNA: TGTGCTCGGACACTAGATCAGCCCCAGCATTTT; CDR3 protein: CARTLDQPQHF; clone size: .; J gene: TRBJ1-5; D gene: .; V gene: TRBV24-1
CDR3 DNA: TGCAGTGCTAGATGGTCTCAACAACAAGAGACCCAGTACTTC; CDR3 protein: CSARWSQQQETQYF; clone size: many; J gene: TRBJ2-5; D gene: .; V gene: TRBV20-1
CDR3 DNA: TGTGCCAGCAGCTTTAGGACAGTGAGCACCGGGGAGCTGTTTTTT; CDR3 protein: CASSFRTVSTGELFF; clone size: .; J gene: TRBJ2-2; D gene: .; V gene: TRBV5-5
CDR3 DNA: TGTGCCAGCAGTTTAGTTACAGGGGCTGGAAACACCATATATTTT; CDR3 protein: CASSLVTGAGNTIYF; clone size: .; J gene: TRBJ1-3; D gene: TRBD1; V gene: TRBV12-3/TRBV12-4
CDR3 DNA: TGTGCCAGCAGCGTAGGGGTAGCTCCCAACACTGAAGCTTTCTTT; CDR3 protein: CASSVGVAPNTEAFF; clone size: .; J gene: TRBJ1-1; D gene: .; V gene: TRBV9
CDR3 DNA: TGTGCCAGCAGGAAGGGACAGGGGGCCAAAAACATTCAGTACTTC; CDR3 protein: CASRKGQGAKNIQYF; clone size: .; J gene: TRBJ2-4; D gene: TRBD1; V gene: TRBV7-2
CDR3 DNA: TGCGCCAGCAGCTTGGGACAGGGGTCAGCGAACACTGAAGCTTTCTTT; CDR3 protein: CASSLGQGSANTEAFF; clone size: many; J gene: TRBJ1-1; D gene: TRBD1; V gene: TRBV4-1
CDR3 DNA: TGTGCCACCAGTGACCAACTTACTAGCGGGAGGGCCAATGAGCAGTTCTTC; CDR3 protein: CATSDQLTSGRANEQFF; clone size: .; J gene: TRBJ2-1; D gene: TRBD2; V gene: TRBV24-1
CDR3 DNA: TGCAGTGCTAGACCTCGCGGGGGCGGTGGGACTGAAGCTTTCTTT; CDR3 protein: CSARPRGGGGTEAFF; clone size: .; J gene: TRBJ1-1; D gene: .; V gene: TRBV20-1
CDR3 DNA: TGCAGTGCTAGTCTCCGAGGCAGGCGCAACACTGAAGCTTTCTTT; CDR3 protein: CSASLRGRRNTEAFF; clone size: .; J gene: TRBJ1-1; D gene: .; V gene: TRBV20-1
CDR3 DNA: TGTGCCAGCAGCTTAGTTGTAGCGGGGGCCTACCATCCCTACGAGCAGTACTTC; CDR3 protein: CASSLVVAGAYHPYEQYF; clone size: .; J gene: TRBJ2-7; D gene: TRBD2; V gene: TRBV7-2
CDR3 DNA: TGTGCCATCAGCGATCAGGCGGATAACACCGGGAAGCTGCTTTTT; CDR3 protein: CAISDQADNTGKLLF; clone size: .; J gene: TRBJ2-2; D gene: .; V gene: TRBV10-3
CDR3 DNA: TGTGCCAGCAGTGATTGGGGAGACAGGAACTATGGCTACACCTTC; CDR3 protein: CASSDWGDRNYGYTF; clone size: .; J gene: TRBJ1-2; D gene: .; V gene: TRBV6-4
CDR3 DNA: TGTGCCAGCACCGACAGGGAGATCTATGGCTACACCTTC; CDR3 protein: CASTDREIYGYTF; clone size: .; J gene: TRBJ1-2; D gene: TRBD1; V gene: TRBV19
CDR3 DNA: TGCGCCAGCAGCTTGGACCCCCGGGACAGGGGGCACGATGGCTACACCTTC; CDR3 protein: CASSLDPRDRGHDGYTF; clone size: many; J gene: TRBJ1-2; D gene: TRBD1; V gene: TRBV5-1
CDR3 DNA: TGTGCTAGCAGCTTAGAGCCGGAAAAAAGAGCTAGCGGGGGCAACGTCCTGACTTTC; CDR3 protein: CASSLEPEKRASGGNVLTF; clone size: .; J gene: TRBJ2-6; D gene: TRBD2; V gene: TRBV7-9
CDR3 DNA: TGTGCCAACCCGGGACTAGCGGGAGGAGGAGAGACCCAGTACTTC; CDR3 protein: CANPGLAGGGETQYF; clone size: .; J gene: TRBJ2-5; D gene: TRBD2; V gene: TRBV5-8
CDR3 DNA: TGTGCCAGCTCACCACGGCAGAACTCCTACGAGCAGTACTTC; CDR3 protein: CASSPRQNSYEQYF; clone size: .; J gene: TRBJ2-7; D gene: .; V gene: TRBV7-8
CDR3 DNA: TGCAGCGTTGAGTTTGTGGATACGCAGTATTTT; CDR3 protein: CSVEFVDTQYF; clone size: .; J gene: TRBJ2-3; D gene: .; V gene: TRBV29-1
CDR3 DNA: TGTGCCAGCAGCTTACCCGGACAGACCCAGCATTTT; CDR3 protein: CASSLPGQTQHF; clone size: many; J gene: TRBJ1-5; D gene: .; V gene: TRBV7-6
CDR3 DNA: TGTGCCAGCAGCCAAGGTGCAGGATCCTACAATGAGCAGTTCTTC; CDR3 protein: CASSQGAGSYNEQFF; clone size: .; J gene: TRBJ2-1; D gene: .; V gene: TRBV7-3
CDR3 DNA: TGCGCCAGCAGCCAAGTCCCGGGGGCCACTGAAGCTTTCTTT; CDR3 protein: CASSQVPGATEAFF; clone size: few; J gene: TRBJ1-1; D gene: .; V gene: TRBV4-1
CDR3 DNA: TGCAGCGGTACAGGGTCTCCCTCCGATGAGCAGTTCTTC; CDR3 protein: CSGTGSPSDEQFF; clone size: .; J gene: TRBJ2-1; D gene: .; V gene: TRBV29-1
CDR3 DNA: TGTGCCAGCAATGGGGGAGGGGAGGGAGAGACCCAGTACTTC; CDR3 protein: CASNGGGEGETQYF; clone size: many; J gene: TRBJ2-5; D gene: TRBD2; V gene: TRBV7-9
CDR3 DNA: TGTGCCATCAGTGCTAGAGGGGGCTCAGGACCCCATCAGCCCCAGCATTTT; CDR3 protein: CAISARGGSGPHQPQHF; clone size: .; J gene: TRBJ1-5; D gene: TRBD1; V gene: TRBV10-3
CDR3 DNA: TGCAGCGTTGATATACAGACTGAGCAGTACTTC; CDR3 protein: CSVDIQTEQYF; clone size: .; J gene: TRBJ2-7; D gene: .; V gene: TRBV29-1
CDR3 DNA: TGCGCCAGCAGCTTTACAGCGAACGCCATGAACACTGAAGCTTTCTTT; CDR3 protein: CASSFTANAMNTEAFF; clone size: many; J gene: TRBJ1-1; D gene: .; V gene: TRBV5-1
CDR3 DNA: TGTGCCAGCAGCTATCTAGACAGGGGGCCGACTGAAGCTTTCTTT; CDR3 protein: CASSYLDRGPTEAFF; clone size: many; J gene: TRBJ1-1; D gene: TRBD1; V gene: TRBV7-9
CDR3 DNA: TGTGCCATCAGGACTAGCGGACAGGGGTACGAGCAGTACTTC; CDR3 protein: CAIRTSGQGYEQYF; clone size: .; J gene: TRBJ2-7; D gene: .; V gene: TRBV10-3
CDR3 DNA: TGTGCCAGCAGCGTAGGGGGGTTCGATTCACCCCTCCACTTT; CDR3 protein: CASSVGGFDSPLHF; clone size: many; J gene: TRBJ1-6; D gene: .; V gene: TRBV9
CDR3 DNA: TGCAGTGCTAGCCGGGACAGGGAGGACTATGGCTACACCTTC; CDR3 protein: CSASRDREDYGYTF; clone size: many; J gene: TRBJ1-2; D gene: TRBD1; V gene: TRBV20-1
CDR3 DNA: TGCAGTGCTAGACGGGACAGCGTGACCGGGGAGCTGTACTTC; CDR3 protein: CSARRDSVTGELYF; clone size: .; J gene: TRBJ2-7; D gene: TRBD1; V gene: TRBV20-1
CDR3 DNA: TGCAGTGCTAGTACGGGCCCTGACGATACGCAGTATTTT; CDR3 protein: CSASTGPDDTQYF; clone size: .; J gene: TRBJ2-3; D gene: .; V gene: TRBV20-1
CDR3 DNA: TGTGCCAGCAGGACGGGGGGGGGTACTAGCGGGAGGGCCAACGTCCTGACTTTC; CDR3 protein: CASRTGGGTSGRANVLTF; clone size: once; J gene: TRBJ2-6; D gene: TRBD2; V gene: TRBV7-9
CDR3 DNA: TGTGCCAGCAGCTTAGAGAGTTCGCCCCTCCACTTT; CDR3 protein: CASSLESSPLHF; clone size: many; J gene: TRBJ1-6; D gene: .; V gene: TRBV7-9
CDR3 DNA: TGTGCCAGCAGTGAGGAGGGCTATGGCTACACCTTC; CDR3 protein: CASSEEGYGYTF; clone size: many; J gene: TRBJ1-2; D gene: .; V gene: TRBV2
CDR3 DNA: TGCGCCAGCAGCCAGGAAGAAAATTCCTACGAGCAGTACTTC; CDR3 protein: CASSQEENSYEQYF; clone size: few; J gene: TRBJ2-7; D gene: .; V gene: TRBV4-1
CDR3 DNA: TGTGCCAGAGAGGGACAGGGGAATGGCTACACCTTC; CDR3 protein: CAREGQGNGYTF; clone size: many; J gene: TRBJ1-2; D gene: TRBD1; V gene: TRBV2
CDR3 DNA: TGCGCCAGCAGTGAATCGGGGGGAGGCAATCAGCCCCAGCATTTT; CDR3 protein: CASSESGGGNQPQHF; clone size: many; J gene: TRBJ1-5; D gene: .; V gene: TRBV10-2
CDR3 DNA: TGTGCCAGCAAAGATACAGGAGCCGAGCAGTACTTC; CDR3 protein: CASKDTGAEQYF; clone size: many; J gene: TRBJ2-7; D gene: .; V gene: TRBV6-6
CDR3 DNA: TGCGCCAGCAGCCAACAGGGGGCGCAGGGTACTGGCTACACCTTC; CDR3 protein: CASSQQGAQGTGYTF; clone size: few; J gene: TRBJ1-2; D gene: TRBD1; V gene: TRBV4-1
CDR3 DNA: TGCAGTGCTCTTTTCGGGAGCCAAGATACGCAGTATTTT; CDR3 protein: CSALFGSQDTQYF; clone size: few; J gene: TRBJ2-3; D gene: .; V gene: TRBV20-1
CDR3 DNA: TGTGCCAGCAGCCGGCATGGGACAGGGGGACGCGAGCAGTACTTC; CDR3 protein: CASSRHGTGGREQYF; clone size: .; J gene: TRBJ2-7; D gene: TRBD1; V gene: TRBV7-6
CDR3 DNA: TGTGCCAGCAGCTTAGCGGGGTCCCTCTCTGGGGCCAACGTCCTGACTTTC; CDR3 protein: CASSLAGSLSGANVLTF; clone size: .; J gene: TRBJ2-6; D gene: .; V gene: TRBV7-9
CDR3 DNA: TGCAGTGCTAGAGATATCCGACTAGCGGGTACAGATACGCAGTATTTT; CDR3 protein: CSARDIRLAGTDTQYF; clone size: .; J gene: TRBJ2-3; D gene: TRBD2; V gene: TRBV20-1
CDR3 DNA: TGTGCCAGCTGGACAGGGGAGCATCTTCTAGGACAGGGGGGGTACCAAGAGACCCAGTACTTC; CDR3 protein: CASWTGEHLLGQGGYQETQYF; clone size: .; J gene: TRBJ2-5; D gene: TRBD1; V gene: TRBV7-9